This TCR beta chain is from a study of glioma-infiltrating T cells. Study summary: Samples included WHO grade II oligodendrogliomas or astrocytomas and initial-diagnosis grade IV glioblastomas. Before surgery, glioma patients received dexamethasone for at most six days.

This clonotype was counted only a few times. CDR1 is MGHRA and CDR2 is YSYEKL in the germline V gene. Trimming pared 3 bases from V and 7 bases from J, leaving 15 bases between. The CDR3 has 14 residues. TCR alpha and beta CDR3 regions were amplified from RNA using iRepertoire nested multiplex PCR. MiXCR, applied by TCRdb to the multiplex PCR reads, yields one record per CDR3 protein. The table lists approximately 400,000 distinct CDR3 sequences, 41% of them singletons. The chain couples TRBV4-1 to TRBJ1-2; no definite D call. Sequencing was carried out using glioma tissue, nonneoplastic brain tissue, or PBMCs (not recorded which). The sequence was collected from a human donor with low-grade glioma or glioblastoma, undergoing nonglioma brain surgery, or in good health (not recorded which). The CDR3 region has the DNA TGCGCCAGCAGCCAGCCGGGATCGGGGTCTGGCTACACCTTC. Residues: CASSQPGSGSGYTF.